This TCR beta chain was retrieved from a study of T cells after yellow fever vaccination. TCRdb fed the 5' RACE reads into MiXCR, producing one record per CDR3 protein. The sample includes roughly 74,000 distinct CDR3 sequences, approximately 7.7% seen only once; the top ten take about a third. At least ten counts were recorded for this clonotype. Its antigen remains unknown. Study-level findings and limits: The bulk population could contribute abundant contaminating clonotypes to FACS-sorted repertoires. Subsequent to the booster, the majority of primary-vaccination clones reappeared (96% CD4, roughly 90% CD8).

This receptor was identified in a man aged 18 to 30 who received the YFV17D yellow fever vaccine. The material sequenced was CD8+ T cells sorted from PBMCs, taken more than 4 days after the first yellow fever vaccination.

The CDR3 DNA is TGTGCCAGCAGCTTTCTAGGGAGCTGGTTCTTC. It encodes CASSFLGSWFF. The chain carries TRBV7-8 and TRBJ2-1, with D maybe TRBD2 (5 bases). Germline V CDR1 and CDR2: SGHVS, FQNEAQ. The V gene lost 3 bases and the J gene lost 15 bases, with 12 bases spanning the gap. There are 11 residues in the CDR3.